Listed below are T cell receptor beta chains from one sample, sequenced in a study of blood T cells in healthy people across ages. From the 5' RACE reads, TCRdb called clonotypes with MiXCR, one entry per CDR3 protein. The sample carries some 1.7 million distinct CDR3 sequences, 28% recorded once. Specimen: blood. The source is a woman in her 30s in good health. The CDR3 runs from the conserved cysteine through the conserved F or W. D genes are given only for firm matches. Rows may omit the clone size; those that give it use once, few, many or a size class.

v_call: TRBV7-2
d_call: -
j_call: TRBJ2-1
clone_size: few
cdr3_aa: CASSLQRGQINEQFF
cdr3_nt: TGTGCCAGCAGCTTACAGAGGGGCCAAATCAATGAGCAGTTCTTC

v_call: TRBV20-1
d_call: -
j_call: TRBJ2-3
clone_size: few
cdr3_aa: CSAPGTGVTDTQYF
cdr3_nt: TGCAGTGCTCCGGGGACGGGAGTCACAGATACGCAGTATTTT

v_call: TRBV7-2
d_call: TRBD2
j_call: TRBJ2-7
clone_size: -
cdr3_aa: CASSFIAGGEQYF
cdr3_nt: TGTGCCAGCAGCTTCATAGCGGGAGGCGAGCAGTACTTC

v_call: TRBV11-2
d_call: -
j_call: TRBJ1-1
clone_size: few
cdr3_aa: CASSSGVSEAFF
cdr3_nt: TGTGCCAGCAGCTCGGGGGTTTCTGAAGCTTTCTTT

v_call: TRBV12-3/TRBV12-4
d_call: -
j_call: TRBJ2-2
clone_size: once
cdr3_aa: CASSGPPVPGTGELFF
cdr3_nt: TGTGCCAGCAGTGGGCCACCTGTACCGGGAACCGGGGAGCTGTTTTTT

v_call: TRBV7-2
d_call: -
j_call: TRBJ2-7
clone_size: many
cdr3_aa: CASSSVVTYEQYF
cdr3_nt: TGTGCCAGCAGCTCCGTGGTGACCTACGAGCAGTACTTC

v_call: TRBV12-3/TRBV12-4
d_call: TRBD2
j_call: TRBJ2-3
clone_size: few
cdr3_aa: CASRRTSGSDTQYF
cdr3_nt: TGTGCCAGCAGAAGGACTAGCGGCTCAGATACGCAGTATTTT

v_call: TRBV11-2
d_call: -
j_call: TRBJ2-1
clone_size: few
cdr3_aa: CASSLYIGGYNEQFF
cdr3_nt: TGTGCCAGCAGCTTATACATAGGGGGCTACAATGAGCAGTTCTTC

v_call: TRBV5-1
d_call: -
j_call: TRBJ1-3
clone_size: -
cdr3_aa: CASSQNPQGIRNTIYF
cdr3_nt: TGCGCCAGCAGCCAGAACCCGCAGGGGATAAGAAACACCATATATTTT

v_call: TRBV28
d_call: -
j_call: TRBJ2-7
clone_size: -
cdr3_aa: CTSSLRGLTTYEQYF
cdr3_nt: TGTACCAGCAGTTTAAGGGGTCTTACGACCTACGAGCAGTACTTC

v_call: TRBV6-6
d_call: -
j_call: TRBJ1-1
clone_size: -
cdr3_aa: CASSARSVTEAFF
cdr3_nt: TGTGCCAGCAGCGCTAGGTCTGTAACTGAAGCTTTCTTT

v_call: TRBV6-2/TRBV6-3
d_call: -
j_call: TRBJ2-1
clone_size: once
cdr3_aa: CASSSPRVGGIRYNEQFF
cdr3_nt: TGTGCCAGCAGTTCCCCCCGAGTAGGAGGGATTCGATACAATGAGCAGTTCTTC

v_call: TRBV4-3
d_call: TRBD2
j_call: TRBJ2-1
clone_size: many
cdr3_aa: CASSQDPPGTSGQNGQFF
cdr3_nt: TGCGCCAGCAGCCAAGATCCCCCAGGGACTAGCGGCCAAAATGGGCAGTTCTTC

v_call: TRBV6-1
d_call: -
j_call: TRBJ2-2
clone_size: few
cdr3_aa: CASCRGSNTGELFF
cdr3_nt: TGTGCCAGCTGCCGGGGTTCTAACACCGGGGAGCTGTTTTTT

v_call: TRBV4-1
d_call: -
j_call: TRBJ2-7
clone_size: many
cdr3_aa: CASSQEGLGAYEQYF
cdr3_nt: TGCGCCAGCAGCCAAGAGGGCCTAGGGGCCTACGAGCAGTACTTC

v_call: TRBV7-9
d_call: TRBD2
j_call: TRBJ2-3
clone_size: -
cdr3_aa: CASSNTLAGGNTDTQYF
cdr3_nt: TGTGCCAGCAGCAATACGTTGGCGGGGGGGAACACAGATACGCAGTATTTT

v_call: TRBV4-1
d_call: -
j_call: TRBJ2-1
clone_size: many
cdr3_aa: CASSQGGGSEQFF
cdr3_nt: TGCGCCAGCAGCCAAGGGGGAGGATCTGAGCAGTTCTTC

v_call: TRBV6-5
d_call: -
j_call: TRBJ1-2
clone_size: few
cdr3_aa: CASSYSNIWGYTF
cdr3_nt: TGTGCCAGCAGTTACTCGAACATCTGGGGCTACACCTTC

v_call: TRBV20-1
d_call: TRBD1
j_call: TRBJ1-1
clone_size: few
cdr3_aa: CSAWDRVTEAFF
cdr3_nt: TGCAGTGCATGGGACAGGGTCACTGAAGCTTTCTTT

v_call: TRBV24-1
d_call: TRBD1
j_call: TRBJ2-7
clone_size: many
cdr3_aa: CATSDPQGSSYEQYF
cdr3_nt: TGTGCCACCAGTGATCCACAGGGGTCCTCCTACGAGCAGTACTTC

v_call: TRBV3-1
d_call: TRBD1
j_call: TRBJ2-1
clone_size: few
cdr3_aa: CASSQDPGTGFNEQFF
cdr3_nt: TGTGCCAGCAGCCAAGATCCCGGGACAGGGTTCAATGAGCAGTTCTTC

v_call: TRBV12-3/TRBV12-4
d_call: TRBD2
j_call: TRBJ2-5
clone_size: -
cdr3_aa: CASSSAPGLAAIFETQYF
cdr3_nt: TGTGCCAGCAGCTCTGCTCCGGGACTAGCTGCTATCTTTGAGACCCAGTACTTC

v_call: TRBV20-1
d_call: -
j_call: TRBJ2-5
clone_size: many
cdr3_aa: CSARDWKRDPGGETQYF
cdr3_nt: TGCAGTGCTAGAGATTGGAAACGGGATCCCGGGGGAGAGACCCAGTACTTC

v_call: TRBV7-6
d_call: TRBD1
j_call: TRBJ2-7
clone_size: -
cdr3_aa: CASAGTGCDEQYF
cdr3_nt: TGTGCCAGCGCCGGGACAGGGTGTGACGAGCAGTACTTC

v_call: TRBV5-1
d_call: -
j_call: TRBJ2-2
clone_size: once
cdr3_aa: CASRTGPGTGELFF
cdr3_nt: TGCGCCAGCCGTACAGGGCCGGGCACCGGGGAGCTGTTTTTT

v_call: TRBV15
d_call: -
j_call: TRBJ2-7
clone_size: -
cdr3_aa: CVTSRDISGPAALSYEQYF
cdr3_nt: TGTGTCACCAGCAGAGATATATCGGGACCCGCAGCACTTTCCTACGAGCAGTACTTC

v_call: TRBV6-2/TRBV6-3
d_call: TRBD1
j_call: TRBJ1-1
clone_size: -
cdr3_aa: CASSTTQGRGTEAFF
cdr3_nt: TGTGCCAGCAGTACCACACAGGGGAGGGGGACTGAAGCTTTCTTT

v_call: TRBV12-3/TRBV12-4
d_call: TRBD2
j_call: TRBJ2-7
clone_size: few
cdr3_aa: CASMKQREGPQYF
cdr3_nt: TGTGCCAGCATGAAACAGCGGGAGGGCCCGCAGTACTTC

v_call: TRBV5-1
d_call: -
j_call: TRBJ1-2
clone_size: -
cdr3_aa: CASSLSPINYGYTF
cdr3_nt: TGCGCCAGCAGCTTGAGCCCGATTAACTATGGCTACACCTTC

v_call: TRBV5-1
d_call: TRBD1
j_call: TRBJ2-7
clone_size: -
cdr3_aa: CTSSLQGARHEQYF
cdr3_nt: TGCACCAGCAGCTTGCAGGGGGCGCGCCACGAGCAGTACTTC

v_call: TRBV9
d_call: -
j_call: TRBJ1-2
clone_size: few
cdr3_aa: CASSVDQWSDGYTF
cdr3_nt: TGTGCCAGCAGCGTAGATCAGTGGTCCGATGGCTACACCTTC

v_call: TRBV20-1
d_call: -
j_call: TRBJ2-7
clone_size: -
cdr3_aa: CSDRDHVTREQYF
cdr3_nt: TGCAGTGATAGAGATCATGTAACACGGGAGCAGTACTTC

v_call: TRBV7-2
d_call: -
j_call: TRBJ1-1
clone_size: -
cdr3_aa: CTSSLGGFSGTEAFF
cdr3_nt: TGTACCAGCAGCTTAGGGGGCTTTTCAGGCACTGAAGCTTTCTTT